The next 27 T cell receptor beta chains were all read from a single sample in a study of early T cells in non-severe SARS-CoV-2 infection. A single record per CDR3 protein comes from TCRdb applying MiXCR to the 5' RACE reads. Seen here are 60,000 to 75,000 distinct CDR3 sequences, 4% to 6% observed once, and the top ten hold about 3.6%. The sequencing here drew on whole blood, taken at baseline. Receptors originate from an adult who was a healthcare worker with PCR-confirmed SARS-CoV-2 infection or an uninfected control (not recorded which). The donor label of this sample is uncertain.

The rearrangement links TRBV5-6 to TRBJ2-1, with TRBD1 as a possible D gene (6 bases). CDR1 SGHDT and CDR2 YYEEEE come from the germline V gene. The CDR3 length is 12 residues. V was pared by 3 bases and J by 7 bases, with 8 bases between. This chain's CDR3 is CASSYGTNEQFF. The CDR3 region has the DNA TGTGCCAGCAGCTACGGGACAAATGAGCAGTTCTTC.

The rearrangement links TRBV30 to TRBJ1-1, with D perhaps matching TRBD1 (5 bases). V gave up 2 bases and J gave up 5 bases, with 15 bases separating them. This CDR3 is 14 amino acids long. Per the germline V gene, CDR1 is GTSNPN and CDR2 is SVGIG (reference sequence). CDR3 residues: CAWSRGVIGTEAFF. DNA of the CDR3: TGTGCCTGGAGTCGGGGGGTTATCGGAACTGAAGCTTTCTTT.

This clonotype was detected many times. The chain recombines TRBV10-3 with TRBJ2-7; D unclear. This CDR3 has 13 residues. With 0 bases removed from V and 6 bases from J, the gap between germline ends came to 9 bases. The germline V gene encodes CDR1 ENHRY and CDR2 SYGVKD. The CDR3 DNA sequence: TGTGCCATCAGTGAGTCGACGTCTCTCGAGCAGTACTTC. This encodes CAISESTSLEQYF.

This clonotype was detected many times. The V gene is TRBV20-1, the J gene TRBJ2-7; unclear D gene. Germline V gene sequence: CDR1 DFQATT, CDR2 SNEGSKA (reference sequence). CDR3 length: 15 amino acids. With 0 bases removed from V and 0 bases from J, the gap between germline ends came to 12 bases. Here the CDR3 reads CSARDFGQSSYEQYF. DNA of the CDR3: TGCAGTGCTAGAGATTTCGGTCAAAGCTCCTACGAGCAGTACTTC.

This clonotype was seen more than once but under ten times. The chain is built from TRBV7-2 and TRBJ2-5; no firm D call. The CDR3 runs to 15 residues. The germline V gene encodes CDR1 SGHTA and CDR2 FQGNSA. The V gene lost 3 bases and the J gene lost 5 bases, with 16 bases spanning the gap. The CDR3: CASSFRPSPGETQYF. Here the CDR3 DNA reads TGTGCCAGCAGCTTCCGTCCAAGCCCTGGGGAGACCCAGTACTTC.

At least ten counts were recorded for this clonotype. This chain connects TRBV5-4 to TRBJ2-7; a weak D match, TRBD1 (6 bases). The V end lost 4 bases, the J end lost 6 bases, and 14 bases lay between the germline ends. Germline CDR1 is SGHNT and CDR2 is YYREEE (reference sequence). This CDR3 spans 13 amino acids. CDR3 DNA sequence: TGTGCCAGCAGCCTGACAGGATCGAGCGAGCAGTACTTC. Its protein product is CASSLTGSSEQYF.

This clonotype was counted only a few times. J is TRBJ2-4 and V is TRBV6-5; the D is unclear. Germline V gene data show CDR1 as MNHEY and CDR2 as SVGAGI. V was cut by 6 bases and J by 0 bases, with 15 bases left in between. This CDR3 contains 16 residues. In nucleotides, the CDR3 is TGTGCCAGCAGCGACACGGTAGACCTAGCCAAAAACATTCAGTACTTC. It is translated as CASSDTVDLAKNIQYF.

This clonotype was counted at least ten times. The junction shows a germline mismatch at one end, possibly a read error. The V gene is TRBV12-3 or TRBV12-4, the J gene TRBJ2-7; TRBD1 agrees at 9 bases. This CDR3 is 11 amino acids long. In DNA, the CDR3 is TGTGCCAGCAGTTTAGGGGGACAGGGTCACTTC. This codes for CASSLGGQGHF.

This clonotype was detected ten times or more. This chain joins TRBV7-8 and TRBJ1-2; tentatively, D is TRBD1 (5 bases). Trimming stripped 1 base from V and 3 bases from J, with 12 bases between. This CDR3 is built from 15 residues. Germline V CDR1 and CDR2: SGHVS, FQNEAQ. CDR3 DNA sequence: TGTGCCAGCAGCTTAGTTTCAGGGATTGACTATGGCTACACCTTC. It codes for CASSLVSGIDYGYTF.

This CDR3 reads CASSRDRLTEAFF. The CDR3 DNA follows: TGCGCCAGCAGCCGGGACCGCCTCACTGAAGCTTTCTTT. This chain uses TRBV5-1 with TRBJ1-1; tentatively, D is TRBD1 (5 bases). The V gene lost 4 bases and the J gene lost 4 bases, with 11 bases spanning the gap. Per germline, CDR1 SGHRS and CDR2 YFSETQ. This CDR3 has 13 amino acids.

CDR3 amino acids: CASSSTSGDYEQYF. DNA of the CDR3: TGCGCCAGCAGCTCCACTAGCGGGGACTACGAGCAGTACTTC. This chain joins TRBV5-1 and TRBJ2-7; 10 nucleotides align to TRBD2. The CDR3 length is 14 residues. With V trimmed by 3 bases and J by 3 bases, 3 bases remained unmatched. Per germline, CDR1 SGHRS and CDR2 YFSETQ.

The chain couples TRBV5-5 to TRBJ1-6; D not certain. The germline CDR1 and CDR2 sequences are SGHKS and YYEKEE (reference sequence). The CDR3 extends over 18 amino acids. V was clipped by 1 base and J by 6 bases, with 20 bases between them. CDR3 sequence (DNA): TGTGCCAGCAGCTTGATGATTTCCTCCCTCCCACCTAATTCACCCCTCCACTTT. Amino acid sequence: CASSLMISSLPPNSPLHF.

This clonotype was counted ten times or more. The chain recombines TRBV20-1 with TRBJ2-3, with 8 positions matching TRBD2. V lost 6 bases to trimming and J lost 4 bases; unmatched junction nucleotides: 12. CDR1 DFQATT and CDR2 SNEGSKA come from the germline V gene (reference sequence). The CDR3 length is 15 residues. CDR3 in amino acids: CSAALSGGGPDTQYF. The CDR3 DNA reads TGCAGTGCGGCCCTCAGCGGGGGAGGCCCAGATACGCAGTATTTT.

The chain carries TRBV7-3 and TRBJ1-2; D gene uncertain. Germline V gives CDR1 SGHTA, CDR2 FQGTGA. This CDR3 is built from 16 residues. Trimming cost V 5 bases and J 4 bases, with 20 bases left between them. The CDR3 sequence is CASSQHGPGGIYGYTF. The CDR3 region has the DNA TGTGCCAGCAGCCAACACGGACCAGGCGGTATCTATGGCTACACCTTC.

This clonotype was seen only a few times. The chain links TRBV12-3 or TRBV12-4 to TRBJ2-1, with D possibly being TRBD1 or TRBD2 (5 bases each). V shed 4 bases and J shed 12 bases, with 16 bases lying between them. The CDR3 extends over 13 amino acids. The CDR3 reads CASSYPGRPGQFF. The CDR3 DNA follows: TGTGCCAGCAGTTATCCGGGACGCCCGGGGCAGTTCTTC.

The chain's CDR3 is CASSLWGQGGNQPQHF. Written as DNA, the CDR3 is TGTGCCAGCAGCCTATGGGGACAGGGGGGCAATCAGCCCCAGCATTTT. The rearrangement uses TRBV5-8 and TRBJ1-5, with TRBD1 matching 11 bases. The CDR3 runs to 16 residues. V was clipped by 4 bases and J by 2 bases; unmatched bases: 5. CDR1 is SGHTS, CDR2 YDEGEE, per germline.

This clonotype has ten or more counts. The germline gene is not matched at one end of the junction; a read error may be the cause. This chain links TRBV7-3 with TRBJ2-2; tentative D call: TRBD2 (6 bases). CDR1 and CDR2 from the germline V gene are SGHTA and FQGTGA. There are 16 residues in the CDR3. The DNA for the CDR3 is TGTGCCAGCACCTTAGAAGGAGGGACGAACACCGGGGAGCTGTTTTTT. Protein product: CASTLEGGTNTGELFF.

Ten or more counts support this clonotype. The V call is TRBV12-3 or TRBV12-4, the J call TRBJ2-7, with TRBD1 matching 7 bases. With 5 bases clipped from V and 4 bases from J, the junction kept 5 bases outside the gene matches. CDR3 length: 13 residues. As DNA, the CDR3 is TGTGCCAGCAGTCCCGGGACAGATTACGAGCAGTACTTC. Encoded protein: CASSPGTDYEQYF.

The sample holds many counts of this clonotype. J is TRBJ2-1 and V is TRBV18; D remains ambiguous. Trimming shortened V by 2 bases and J by 5 bases, and 10 bases separated the two germline ends. CDR1 and CDR2 (germline): KGHSH, LQKENI. The CDR3 is 14 amino acids. The CDR3 sequence is CASSPYAGNNEQFF. CDR3 bases: TGTGCCAGCTCACCATATGCAGGAAACAATGAGCAGTTCTTC.

The chain is built from TRBV7-8 and TRBJ2-5; 12 positions match TRBD2. J gave up 3 bases and V 5 bases, and 7 bases lay outside the gene matches. The germline V gene encodes CDR1 SGHVS and CDR2 FQNEAQ. This CDR3 region has 16 residues. CDR3 coding DNA: TGTGCCAGCAGCCTATGGAGACTAGCGGGGGAAGAGACCCAGTACTTC. Its protein is CASSLWRLAGEETQYF.

This clonotype was counted a few times. The chain combines TRBV5-1 with TRBJ1-1; TRBD1 matches 11 bases. Germline CDR1 reads SGHRS; CDR2 reads YFSETQ. The CDR3 contains 14 residues. The ends lost 7 bases at V and 5 bases at J; junction bases unmatched: 7. The chain's CDR3 is CASRTGGPRTEAFF. The CDR3 DNA follows: TGCGCCAGCCGGACAGGGGGCCCGAGGACTGAAGCTTTCTTT.

This clonotype showed up many times. The chain joins TRBV12-3 or TRBV12-4 to TRBJ2-5; 10 positions agree with TRBD2. The trim removed 5 bases at V and 5 bases at J, leaving 5 bases unmatched. The CDR3 consists of 14 residues. The CDR3 is CASSTSGGAETQYF. The CDR3 bases are TGTGCCAGCAGTACAAGCGGGGGGGCGGAGACCCAGTACTTC.

This clonotype was counted a few times. The chain has TRBV6-2 or TRBV6-3 and TRBJ2-1; 7 bases line up with TRBD1. CDR1 and CDR2 (germline): MNHEY, SVGEGT. This CDR3 has 13 residues. Trimming at V came to 6 bases and at J to 9 bases, leaving 8 bases not matched to a gene. CDR3 sequence: CASREGTVGEQFF. The DNA for the CDR3 is TGTGCCAGCAGAGAAGGGACAGTGGGTGAGCAGTTCTTC.

This clonotype occurred many times. This chain uses TRBV6-1 with TRBJ2-1; D unclear. Germline CDR1 and CDR2: MNHNS and SASEGT. V was cut by 4 bases and J by 7 bases, with 11 bases left in between. This CDR3 has 13 residues. In DNA form, the CDR3 reads TGTGCCAGCAGTGGTAGGGTGGGGAATGAGCAGTTCTTC. This encodes CASSGRVGNEQFF.

A few counts support this clonotype. The rearrangement links TRBV6-5 to TRBJ2-1, with TRBD2 matching 8 bases. V gave up 5 bases and J gave up 5 bases; unmatched junction bases: 5. CDR3 length: 14 amino acids. The germline CDR1 and CDR2 sequences are MNHEY and SVGAGI. CDR3 coding DNA: TGTGCCAGCAGTACGAAACTAGCGGACAATGAGCAGTTCTTC. Its translation: CASSTKLADNEQFF.

This clonotype was observed a handful of times. The rearrangement joins TRBV28 to TRBJ1-2, with 7 bases fitting TRBD1. Trimming cost V 4 bases and J 5 bases; bases outside gene matches: 4. The germline V gene has CDR1 MDHEN and CDR2 SYDVKM. This CDR3 region has 13 residues. The CDR3 is CASSSGQDYGYTF. CDR3 nucleotides: TGTGCCAGCAGTTCAGGACAGGATTATGGCTACACCTTC.

This clonotype was seen at least ten times. The chain has TRBV5-1 and TRBJ2-7; TRBD1 or TRBD2 may be the D gene (5 bases each). The CDR3 consists of 15 residues. Trimming removed 0 bases from V and 5 bases from J, with 15 bases in between. In germline, CDR1 is SGHRS, CDR2 YFSETQ. For the CDR3, the DNA is TGCGCCAGCAGCTTGGAAGGGGACGAAGTGAACGAGCAGTACTTC. This translates into CASSLEGDEVNEQYF.